These 31 T cell receptor beta chains share one sample of origin, sequenced in a study of blood T cell repertoires in COVID-19. The method was immunoSEQ multiplex PCR; TCRdb's version includes in-frame clones alone and lacks a portion of them. The data hold 300,000 to 350,000 clones, with 75% to 90% observed a single time. The specimen sequenced was peripheral blood. The receptors stem from a young man with active or convalescent COVID-19.

This clone came up once. This rearrangement joins TRBV7-9 to TRBJ1-1, with TRBD1 matching over 7 bases. The trim removed 8 bases at V and 5 bases at J, leaving 5 bases unmatched. CDR1 and CDR2 (germline): SEHNR, FQNEAQ (reference sequence). The length of the CDR3 is 12 residues. In DNA form, the CDR3 reads TGTGCCAGCGGCAACAGGGGAACTGAAGCTTTCTTT. It specifies CASGNRGTEAFF.

CDR3 coding DNA: TGTGCCAGCAGTTTATTACGGGGCAATGAGCAGTTCTTC. Translated, it gives CASSLLRGNEQFF. The chain links TRBV28 to TRBJ2-1, with D perhaps TRBD2 (5 bases). Between the trimmed V and J ends, which lost 1 base and 6 bases, there was a span of 7 bases. From germline, CDR1 is MDHEN and CDR2 SYDVKM. The CDR3 runs to 13 residues.

The chain carries TRBV10-3 and TRBJ1-3; D may be TRBD1 (6 bases). V lost 8 bases and J lost 0, with 26 bases in between. Germline lookup yields CDR1 ENHRY and CDR2 SYGVKD. This CDR3 comprises 19 residues. CDR3 region: CAIGGSSRGRTSSGNTIYF. The CDR3, as DNA: TGTGCCATCGGGGGCTCGTCGAGGGGCCGGACCTCCTCTGGAAACACCATATATTTT.

The CDR3 nucleotides read TGTGCCAGCAGTTCAGGGGATCAGCCCCAGCATTTT. Its translation is CASSSGDQPQHF. The rearrangement uses TRBV2 and TRBJ1-5, with D possibly TRBD1 on 6 matching bases. V was clipped by 5 bases and J by 5 bases, with 7 bases between them. Per the germline V gene, CDR1 is SNHLY and CDR2 is FYNNEI. The CDR3 length is 12 residues.

The chain recombines TRBV27 with TRBJ2-1, with D uncertain. The germline V and J ends were trimmed by 2 bases and 7 bases, with 6 bases remaining between them. CDR3 size: 12 residues. CDR1 and CDR2 (germline): MNHEY, SMNVEV (reference sequence). The DNA of the CDR3 is TGTGCCAGCAGTTTACCAGGAAATGAGCAGTTCTTC. It yields the protein CASSLPGNEQFF.

The chain employs TRBV4-3 and TRBJ1-4; unclear D gene. The V end lost 1 base, the J end lost 8 bases, and 8 bases lay between the germline ends. Germline V lookup: CDR1 LGHNA, CDR2 YSLEER. The CDR3 is 13 amino acids. The DNA for the CDR3 is TGCGCCAGCAGCCAAGTTACGGGGGAAAAACTGTTTTTT. Amino acid sequence: CASSQVTGEKLFF.

The chain combines TRBV27 with TRBJ2-7, with 12 bases that match TRBD2. The length of the CDR3 is 12 residues. Trimming at V came to 9 bases and at J to 6 bases, leaving 3 bases not matched to a gene. CDR1 MNHEY and CDR2 SMNVEV come from the germline V gene (reference sequence). This CDR3 reads CASGLAGFEQYF. The CDR3 nucleotides read TGTGCCAGTGGACTAGCGGGATTCGAGCAGTACTTC.

This clone has only one observation. The V gene is TRBV10-3, the J gene TRBJ2-7; 13 bases agree with TRBD2. V shed 4 bases and J 2 bases; nucleotides not matched to a gene: 2. CDR3 size: 15 residues. The germline V gene has CDR1 ENHRY and CDR2 SYGVKD. CDR3 in DNA: TGTGCCATCAGTGGGGGACTAGCGGGAACCTACGAGCAGTACTTC. The encoded protein is CAISGGLAGTYEQYF.

The chain recombines TRBV11-3 with TRBJ2-5, with 9 bases matching TRBD1. The CDR3 totals 15 residues. The germline V gene encodes CDR1 SGHNT and CDR2 YENEEA. V shed 5 bases and J 6 bases; nucleotides not matched to a gene: 10. CDR3 loop: CASSPGQGEGKTQYF. CDR3 nucleotide sequence: TGTGCCAGCAGCCCGGGACAGGGCGAAGGGAAGACCCAGTACTTC.

This chain uses TRBV3-1 (or the pseudogene TRBV3-2) with TRBJ2-7, with D unclear. This CDR3 contains 14 residues. V was cut by 1 base and J by 0 bases, with 7 bases left in between. Germline assignment: CDR1 LGHDT and CDR2 YNNKEL (reference sequence). The CDR3 spells CASSQVRSSYEQYF. CDR3 nucleotides: TGTGCCAGCAGCCAAGTGCGGAGCTCCTACGAGCAGTACTTC.

This chain uses TRBV4-1 with TRBJ1-2; D not certain. The length of the CDR3 is 14 residues. Between the trimmed V and J ends, which lost 7 bases and 1 base, there was a span of 13 bases. The germline gives CDR1 MGHRA, CDR2 YSYEKL. The DNA for the CDR3 is TGCGCCAGCACCCCTTTTTCGGGTAACTATGGCTACACCTTC. Its protein product is CASTPFSGNYGYTF.

The V call is TRBV15, the J call TRBJ2-3, with TRBD2 matching 8 bases. J was trimmed by 4 bases and V by 3 bases; bases with no gene match: 9. The CDR3 is 16 residues long. Germline V CDR1 and CDR2: LNHNV, YYDKDF (reference sequence). CDR3 in amino acids: CATSRITGRGADTQYF. The CDR3 coding sequence is TGTGCCACCAGCAGGATAACCGGGCGGGGGGCAGATACGCAGTATTTT.

The chain is built from TRBV5-1 and TRBJ1-1, with 7 bases matching TRBD1. Germline V lookup: CDR1 SGHRS, CDR2 YFSETQ. The CDR3 is 12 amino acids. The V and J ends lost 6 bases and 7 bases, in that order; junction bases with no gene match: 6. This CDR3 reads CASKGGNGEAFF. The CDR3 region has the DNA TGCGCCAGCAAAGGGGGCAACGGTGAAGCTTTCTTT.

V usage is TRBV6-5 and J usage is TRBJ2-7; D is uncertain. The CDR3 has 12 residues. Germline V gives CDR1 MNHEY, CDR2 SVGAGI. The CDR3 spells CASGLSTYEQYF. The CDR3 bases are TGTGCTAGTGGGCTTAGTACCTACGAGCAGTACTTC.

This clone was detected once. J is TRBJ2-1 and V is TRBV9, with D tentatively TRBD1 (6 bases). The germline V and J ends were trimmed by 1 base and 7 bases, with 21 bases remaining between them. Per the germline V gene, CDR1 is SGDLS and CDR2 is YYNGEE. This CDR3 is built from 17 residues. CDR3 protein: CASSVRQDRTRGNEQFF. The CDR3 coding sequence is TGTGCCAGCAGCGTAAGACAGGACCGTACAAGAGGGAATGAGCAGTTCTTC.

This chain's CDR3 is CASSPNSGKETQYF. The CDR3 nucleotides read TGTGCCAGCTCACCAAATAGCGGGAAAGAGACCCAGTACTTC. The genes are TRBV18 and TRBJ2-5, with 8 bases fitting TRBD2. The CDR3 loop spans 14 amino acids. CDR1 KGHSH and CDR2 LQKENI come from the germline V gene. The V segment lost 2 bases and the J segment 3 bases; nucleotides outside the gene matches: 2.

The chain carries TRBV4-1 and TRBJ2-7; tentatively, D is TRBD1 (5 bases). CDR3 length: 15 amino acids. Trimming removed 4 bases from V and 2 bases from J, with 15 bases in between. The germline V gene has CDR1 MGHRA and CDR2 YSYEKL. CDR3 sequence (DNA): TGCGCCAGCAGCCTACGTGCGGCAGGGACCTACGAGCAGTACTTC. It translates to CASSLRAAGTYEQYF.

The V call is TRBV18, the J call TRBJ2-1, with D perhaps TRBD1 (5 bases). The ends were cut back, 3 bases at V and 0 bases at J, with 12 bases in the middle. CDR1 is KGHSH, CDR2 LQKENI, per germline. The CDR3 is 16 residues long. The DNA for the CDR3 is TGTGCCAGCTCACCTAGGGGTGCGATCTCCTACAATGAGCAGTTCTTC. Protein: CASSPRGAISYNEQFF.

The genes are TRBV19 and TRBJ2-5; 9 positions agree with TRBD2. The CDR3 consists of 17 residues. The V gene's germline CDR1 is LNHDA and CDR2 SQIVND (reference sequence). Trimming took 5 bases from V and 1 from J; bases not matched to a gene: 11. In DNA, the CDR3 is TGTGCCAGTAGTGCTCCTGGGAGGCGGGGGGGCCAAGAGACCCAGTACTTC. Its protein product is CASSAPGRRGGQETQYF.

This rearrangement joins TRBV7-6 to TRBJ1-6; D is perhaps TRBD1 (6 bases). The V gene lost 0 bases and the J gene lost 8 bases, with 17 bases spanning the gap. The CDR3 contains 17 residues. Germline assignment: CDR1 SGHVS and CDR2 FNYEAQ. The DNA of the CDR3 is TGTGCCAGCAGCTTAGCCTCGAGGGGGGGATTAGATTCACCCCTCCACTTT. Translated: CASSLASRGGLDSPLHF.

This chain uses TRBV29-1 with TRBJ2-7; 9 nucleotides match TRBD1. With V trimmed by 6 bases and J by 2 bases, 2 bases remained unmatched. Germline-derived CDR1 and CDR2 are SQVTM and ANQGSEA. The CDR3 has 12 amino acids. In nucleotides, the CDR3 is TGCAGCGTACAGGGGGCGGCCTACGAGCAGTACTTC. It yields the protein CSVQGAAYEQYF.

This chain links TRBV2 with TRBJ1-5; TRBD1 agrees at 9 bases. With 5 bases clipped from V and 4 bases from J, the junction kept 3 bases outside the gene matches. Germline CDR1 SNHLY, CDR2 FYNNEI. The CDR3 is 14 amino acids. The CDR3, as DNA: TGTGCCAGCAGTTTGGGACAGGGTAATCAGCCCCAGCATTTT. This sequence encodes CASSLGQGNQPQHF.

The chain has TRBV13 and TRBJ1-1, with D perhaps matching TRBD1 (6 bases). V was shortened by 5 bases and J by 6 bases, with 13 bases between the two germline ends. The CDR3 is 13 amino acids. CDR1 PRHDT and CDR2 FYEKMQ come from the germline V gene (reference sequence). CDR3 sequence (DNA): TGTGCCAGCAGCCTCTCCGGGACACCTGAAGCTTTCTTT. Translated, it gives CASSLSGTPEAFF.

The CDR3 protein is CASSPSLTGDSGNTIYF. The DNA for the CDR3 is TGTGCCAGCTCACCAAGCTTAACAGGGGATTCTGGAAACACCATATATTTT. The chain joins TRBV18 to TRBJ1-3, with 7 nucleotides matching TRBD1. Unmatched junction bases numbered 8, after V lost 2 bases and J lost 1 base. The CDR3 loop spans 17 amino acids. Germline V gene lookup returns CDR1 KGHSH and CDR2 LQKENI.

V gene TRBV18 combines with J gene TRBJ1-1; no clear D gene. Looked up from germline, CDR1 is KGHSH and CDR2 is LQKENI. The CDR3 runs 15 residues. V was clipped by 3 bases and J by 5 bases, with 16 bases between them. CDR3 nucleotides: TGTGCCAGCTCACCCCGGGCCCCCCGGGAGACTGAAGCTTTCTTT. Translation: CASSPRAPRETEAFF.

This chain connects TRBV6-2 or TRBV6-3 to TRBJ2-7; 9 positions match TRBD2. Looked up from germline, CDR1 is MNHEY and CDR2 is SVGEGT. V was clipped by 5 bases and J by 6 bases; unmatched bases: 11. The CDR3 consists of 15 residues. Written as DNA, the CDR3 is TGTGCCAGCAGTAGCTTTAGCGGGGGTCGATCCGAGCAGTACTTC. Its protein is CASSSFSGGRSEQYF.

The rearrangement uses TRBV6-5 and TRBJ2-3; D perhaps matches TRBD1 (5 bases). The CDR3 sequence is 12 residues long. V lost 11 bases to trimming and J lost 2 bases, with 11 bases between them. Germline-derived CDR1 and CDR2 are MNHEY and SVGAGI. The DNA of the CDR3 is TGTGCCGTAGACAGATTCACAGATACGCAGTATTTT. Translating it yields CAVDRFTDTQYF.

V is TRBV7-9 and J is TRBJ1-4; D uncertain. V was pared by 5 bases and J by 5 bases, with 18 bases between. Germline V gene sequence: CDR1 SEHNR, CDR2 FQNEAQ (reference sequence). The CDR3 has 16 amino acids. CDR3 sequence: CASSPMGDTFNEKLFF. The CDR3 coding sequence is TGTGCCAGCAGCCCGATGGGAGACACCTTCAATGAAAAACTGTTTTTT.

The rearrangement uses TRBV27 and TRBJ1-5; D possibly corresponds to TRBD1 (6 bases). Germline-derived CDR1 and CDR2 are MNHEY and SMNVEV (reference sequence). The CDR3 consists of 17 residues. V lost 2 bases and J 9 bases, leaving 23 bases between the germline ends. The CDR3 DNA reads as TGTGCCAGCAGTTTAGAGGGGGAGTCAGGGAGTTTACGGCCCCAGCATTTT. Its protein product is CASSLEGESGSLRPQHF.

V is TRBV5-8 and J is TRBJ1-2; no clear D gene. Trimming left V 4 bases short and J 4 bases short, with 17 bases between. This CDR3 comprises 15 residues. Germline CDR1 reads SGHTS; CDR2 reads YDEGEE. The CDR3 DNA reads as TGTGCCAGCAGCCTTCCCTTCCCCACGGGCTATGGCTACACCTTC. Amino acids: CASSLPFPTGYGYTF.

This chain links TRBV24-1 with TRBJ1-6; D not resolved. CDR1 is KGHDR, CDR2 SFDVKD, per germline. This CDR3 region has 13 residues. V was shortened by 6 bases and J by 10 bases, with 12 bases between the two germline ends. The DNA for the CDR3 is TGTGCCACCAGTCAAGGTACGGGGTCACCCCTCCACTTT. This gives the protein CATSQGTGSPLHF.